These 5 T cell receptor beta chains share one sample of origin, sequenced in a study of response to subunit inactivated influenza vaccine (dated by TCRdb to the late 2010s). The library was prepared using RT-PCR. Sequenced using an Illumina HiSeq 2500. The raw public data were reprocessed by TCRdb itself: fastp quality trimming at Q25, MiXCR clonotype calling, in-frame beta chains only. Entries that share a CDR3 protein sequence are merged under the most common genes and DNA. The sample table shows around 540,000 distinct CDR3 sequences, and 12% are seen once. The ten most abundant clones make up roughly a tenth of the sample. Specimen: PBMCs from blood, collected on the day of vaccination. All receptors come from a man aged 45-65 years who received an inactivated influenza vaccine. Donor details come from another sample of the same person, matched by shared clones.

The chain recombines TRBV6-1 with TRBJ2-3; D gene ambiguous. In germline, CDR1 is MNHNS, CDR2 SASEGT. The CDR3 runs to 16 residues. Trimming shortened V by 6 bases and J by 1 base, and 17 bases separated the two germline ends. CDR3 region: CASRNLDPRGTDTQYF. Written as DNA, the CDR3 is TGTGCCAGCAGGAACTTGGATCCCCGAGGCACAGATACGCAGTATTTT.

This clonotype has more than one count but fewer than ten. The rearrangement links TRBV27 to TRBJ2-3; 11 positions agree with TRBD2. The germline gives CDR1 MNHEY, CDR2 SMNVEV (reference sequence). With 5 bases clipped from V and 3 bases from J, the junction kept 7 bases outside the gene matches. The CDR3 covers 16 residues. DNA for the CDR3: TGTGCCAGCAGTAGGACTAGCGGGTGGACTACAGATACGCAGTATTTT. It translates to CASSRTSGWTTDTQYF.

This chain links TRBV18 with TRBJ1-3, with a possible D match to TRBD1 (5 bases). Germline CDR1 reads KGHSH; CDR2 reads LQKENI. V dropped 6 bases and J dropped 4 bases, with 19 bases sitting between them. The CDR3 consists of 16 residues. The DNA of the CDR3 is TGTGCCAGCTCCCAAGGGGAGGGCCCCGGAGGAAACACCATATATTTT. Its translation: CASSQGEGPGGNTIYF.

This clonotype was seen more than once but under ten times. This CDR3 reads CASSLLVGGEQYF. CDR3 nucleotide sequence: TGTGCCAGCAGCTTATTGGTCGGTGGGGAGCAGTACTTC. V usage is TRBV7-2 and J usage is TRBJ2-7; D call uncertain. This CDR3 is 13 amino acids long. V was clipped by 2 bases and J by 7 bases, with 12 bases between them. Germline CDR1 and CDR2: SGHTA and FQGNSA.

This clonotype was picked up many times. CDR3 nucleotides: TGTGCCAGCAGCAAAGTGGGACAGGGGGGCAATGAGCAGTTCTTC. This gives the protein CASSKVGQGGNEQFF. This sequence joins TRBV9 and TRBJ2-1; 11 bases line up with TRBD1. The V gene's germline CDR1 is SGDLS and CDR2 YYNGEE. The CDR3 is 15 amino acids. After removal of 4 bases from V and 6 bases from J, the junction contained 6 bases not matched to a gene. The whole variable domain, remainder taken from reference TRBV9 and TRBJ2-1, is DSGVTQTPKHLITATGQRVTLRCSPRSGDLSVYWYQQSLDQGLQFLIQYYNGEERAKGNILERFSAQQFPDLHSELNLSSLELGDSALYFCASSKVGQGGNEQFFGPGTRLTVL.